A selection of T cell receptor beta chains follows, all from one sample in a study of T cell changes during pregnancy in multiple sclerosis. TCRdb keeps only in-frame clones here, not all; method: immunoSEQ multiplex PCR. The repertoire holds approximately 20,000 clones, with roughly 88% as singletons. Specimen: CD8+ T cells from peripheral blood mononuclear cells, collected in the third trimester of pregnancy. The receptor source for this set is a female donor in good health, enrolled as a control in a pregnancy study. CDR3s include the opening cysteine and the closing phenylalanine or tryptophan. The D gene is left open where the match is weak. Expanded clones get a size class; other rows say once, few or many, or leave the size out.

clone size: .; J gene: TRBJ1-2; D gene: .; V gene: TRBV9; CDR3 protein: CASSVGQTNYGYTF; CDR3 DNA: TGTGCCAGCAGCGTAGGACAGACCAACTATGGCTACACCTTC
clone size: .; J gene: TRBJ2-7; D gene: TRBD1; V gene: TRBV13; CDR3 protein: CASSPQGAYEQYF; CDR3 DNA: TGTGCCAGCAGCCCCCAGGGGGCCTACGAGCAGTACTTC
clone size: .; J gene: TRBJ1-4; D gene: TRBD1; V gene: TRBV27; CDR3 protein: CASWGQGSTNEKLFF; CDR3 DNA: TGTGCCAGCTGGGGACAGGGCTCAACTAATGAAAAACTGTTTTTT
clone size: .; J gene: TRBJ2-2; D gene: .; V gene: TRBV11-3; CDR3 protein: CASSLSGGPGELFF; CDR3 DNA: TGTGCCAGCAGCTTATCAGGGGGGCCCGGGGAGCTGTTTTTT
clone size: .; J gene: TRBJ2-7; D gene: .; V gene: TRBV11-2; CDR3 protein: CASSLELGQYF; CDR3 DNA: TGTGCCAGCAGCTTAGAGCTCGGGCAGTACTTC
clone size: .; J gene: TRBJ2-2; D gene: TRBD1; V gene: TRBV7-9; CDR3 protein: CASSPGQGWVTGELFF; CDR3 DNA: TGTGCCAGCAGCCCGGGACAGGGCTGGGTCACCGGGGAGCTGTTTTTT
clone size: .; J gene: TRBJ1-3; D gene: TRBD1; V gene: TRBV11-2; CDR3 protein: CASSWTGVGATIYF; CDR3 DNA: TGTGCCAGCAGTTGGACAGGCGTCGGAGCCACCATATATTTT
clone size: .; J gene: TRBJ1-2; D gene: TRBD1; V gene: TRBV5-1; CDR3 protein: CASSPGGEGAYGYTF; CDR3 DNA: TGCGCCAGCAGCCCGGGTGGCGAGGGGGCCTATGGCTACACCTTC
clone size: once; J gene: TRBJ1-1; D gene: .; V gene: TRBV11-2; CDR3 protein: CASSLARGGTEAFF; CDR3 DNA: TGTGCCAGCAGCTTAGCCAGGGGTGGCACTGAAGCTTTCTTT
clone size: .; J gene: TRBJ1-1; D gene: .; V gene: TRBV7-9; CDR3 protein: CASRPEWNTEAFF; CDR3 DNA: TGTGCCAGCCGCCCGGAGTGGAACACTGAAGCTTTCTTT
clone size: .; J gene: TRBJ1-1; D gene: TRBD1; V gene: TRBV28; CDR3 protein: CASRSTLTGAYTEAFF; CDR3 DNA: TGTGCCAGCAGATCTACGCTGACAGGGGCGTACACTGAAGCTTTCTTT
clone size: .; J gene: TRBJ1-1; D gene: TRBD1; V gene: TRBV19; CDR3 protein: CASSIQGQGGPGSNTEAFF; CDR3 DNA: TGTGCCAGTAGTATACAAGGACAGGGTGGGCCTGGTTCGAACACTGAAGCTTTCTTT
clone size: .; J gene: TRBJ1-5; D gene: TRBD1; V gene: TRBV11-2; CDR3 protein: CASSSPDRSNQPQHF; CDR3 DNA: TGTGCCAGCAGCTCCCCGGACAGGAGCAATCAGCCCCAGCATTTT
clone size: .; J gene: TRBJ1-2; D gene: .; V gene: TRBV15; CDR3 protein: CASRPGGDPYGYTF; CDR3 DNA: TGTGCCAGCCGACCTGGAGGAGACCCCTATGGCTACACCTTC